This entry describes one TCR beta chain. The data were taken from a study of blood T cell repertoires in COVID-19. The CDR3 has 14 residues. The germline gives CDR1 SGDLS, CDR2 YYNGEE. V gave up 2 bases and J gave up 0 bases, with 8 bases separating them. Produced via immunoSEQ multiplex PCR; TCRdb's table is partial and in-frame only. Of 150,000 to 160,000 clones listed, about 89% are singletons. The source is a man between 50 and 59 years old with acute or convalescent COVID-19. The sequenced sample was peripheral blood. The V call is TRBV9, the J call TRBJ2-5; maybe TRBD2 (5 bases). The CDR3 spells CASSVKEDQETQYF. In DNA, the CDR3 is TGTGCCAGCAGCGTGAAGGAGGACCAAGAGACCCAGTACTTC.